The sequence of this T cell receptor (beta chain) was determined in a study of identical twins (TCRdb year 2016). Describing the broader study: TCR alpha and beta repertoires from monozygotic twins, unrelated adults of various ages and cord blood were deep-sequenced to test whether fetal clonotypes persist. Replicate twin experiments were performed at different times using different library preparation protocols to rule out contamination. Results and caveats for the whole study, not just this receptor: Zero-insertion analyses could be partly confounded by invariant T cells such as MAIT and iNKT, although diverse VJ usage argued against such confounding for most clonotypes. The excess sharing between twins in beta out-of-frame sequences was weaker because fewer shared sequences reduced the signal-to-noise ratio. Out-of-frame TCR alpha sequences shared between twins showed an excess of low generation-probability sequences compared with coincidental sharing between unrelated individuals. Abundant cord blood beta clonotypes had fewer insertions, young adult naive repertoires showed a similar but weaker trend, and memory repertoires showed no such trend. Out-of-frame TCR alpha sharing in monozygotic twins was systematically underestimated by recombination models, whereas sharing between unrelated individuals was in agreement with the recombination models. Because the same donors could not be followed over many years, the conclusions depended on cross-sectional statistical analysis.

The library was generated by 5' RACE. The sequencing machine was an Illumina HiSeq 2000. A universal primer binding site was introduced by template switching, and a unique molecular identifier was present in the final cDNA, enabling accurate counting of TCR cDNA molecules. First-strand cDNA for TCR alpha and beta chains was synthesized from specific primers in the conserved constant-segment region. Each cDNA library was double barcoded, with a SMART-Mk sample barcode plus Illumina barcodes, to control for contamination. Two successive PCR steps introduced TruSeq adapter sequences along with Illumina sample barcodes. The Illumina HiSeq platform was used with custom primers to sequence TCR alpha and beta cDNA libraries. Per the source publication's procedure: MiGEC processed the raw reads to extract unique molecular identifiers, while MiXCR was used to determine the CDR3 positions. For each individual, recombination models were inferred using an EM algorithm with the repgenHMM and IGoR tools. Shared clonotype analysis was performed with the tcR package in R, normalizing sharing by the product of cloneset sizes. Out-of-frame nonproductive sequences were analyzed to study raw recombination free of thymic and clonal selection effects. TCRdb reanalyzed the raw reads on its own, using fastp at Q25 for trimming and MiXCR for clone calling, and kept in-frame beta chains. Entries that share a CDR3 protein sequence are merged under the most common genes and DNA. Here the V and J calls rest on TCRdb's processing, not on the authors' analysis. This sample comprises 500,000 to 650,000 distinct CDR3 sequences, about 7% of them detected only once. The ten largest clonotypes hold roughly 1.6% of the sample.

The CDR3 covers 15 residues, taking in both the cysteine and the phenylalanine. The kept DNA is CDR3 alone, 45 bases in frame from the first base. Relative to germline, V is missing 3 bases and J is missing 4 bases, with 8 bases of the junction outside any gene match. The germline V gene supplies CDR1 SQVTM and CDR2 ANQGSEA. Only healthy Caucasian donors were included. Three pairs of female monozygotic twins, all aged about 18 to 30 years, were included in the twin cohort. The RNA used for TCR libraries was isolated from peripheral blood mononuclear cells. This clonotype showed up many times. Its antigen is not yet known. Nothing much larger sits one base from this clone, and base qualities are not available. The same sample was also studied in work on yellow fever vaccine responses in identical twins. As that second study puts it: The authors reported that the T cell response to vaccination in identical twins appeared partly convergent and partly personalized. In the study, vaccine-responding T cell clones were precisely tracked in identical twins.

The clonotype originates from a woman in her late teens or twenties in good health. The sample was PBMCs. The V and J genes are TRBV29-1 and TRBJ1-2; 10 middle bases align to TRBD1. The encoded CDR3 is CSVDFRDRGAYGYTF. The bases are TGCAGCGTTGATTTCCGGGACAGGGGAGCCTATGGCTACACCTTC. The variable domain in full, with residues beyond the CDR3 obtained from the reference TRBV29-1 and TRBJ1-2 genes, is SAVISQKPSRDICQRGTSLTIQCQVDSQVTMMFWYRQQPGQSLTLIATANQGSEATYESGFVIDKFPISRPNLTFSTLTVSNMSPEDSSIYLCSVDFRDRGAYGYTFGSGTRLTVV.